This T cell receptor beta chain was retrieved from a study of T cells in Graves' hyperthyroidism and ophthalmopathy. The CDR3 sequence is 15 residues long. V lost 5 bases and J lost 10; bases outside the gene matches: 8. Amplified TCR beta CDR3 regions came from RNA transcripts. Initially, a first-round RT-PCR of the TCR CDR3 employed the HTBI primer set. TCRdb re-analysed the multiplex PCR reads in MiXCR, keeping a single row per CDR3 protein. The sample records about 320,000 distinct CDR3 sequences, 15% to 20% being singletons. Study-level results: Most thyroid clonotypes with frequency above 0.001 were detected in blood. Separation of ophthalmopathy from stable hyperthyroidism was achieved by a 13 V-J model.

This clonotype was picked up many times. Its target is unknown. V is TRBV12-3 or TRBV12-4 and J is TRBJ2-1; TRBD2 matches 13 bases. Sequencing input: blood. The receptor was derived from a man between 25 and 39 years old with Graves' hyperthyroidism. The CDR3 sequence: CASSLTSGRAIEQFF. CDR3 nucleotide sequence: TGTGCCAGCAGTCTTACTAGCGGGAGGGCAATCGAGCAGTTCTTC.